The clone carrying this TCR beta chain was seen more than once but under ten times. Its antigen is as yet unknown. This sample is drawn from a study of T cells in Graves' hyperthyroidism and ophthalmopathy. General study findings and limits: Ophthalmopathy was model-predicted a median 6.5 months pre-onset. In the analysis, a 13 V-J model separated ophthalmopathy from stable hyperthyroidism. Blood also contained most expanded thyroid clonotypes above 0.001.

Graves' hyperthyroidism without ophthalmopathy progression within 18 months was termed stable. The source material, RNA transcripts, was used to amplify TCR beta CDR3 regions. A set of HTBI primers served as the primers for a first-round RT-PCR of the TCR CDR3. TCRdb reanalysed the multiplex PCR reads using MiXCR and keeps one entry per CDR3 protein. The data contain 370,000 or so distinct CDR3 sequences, approximately 25% of them singletons. Sequencing used blood. The receptor's source is a man aged 50-60 years with Graves' hyperthyroidism.

The CDR3 here is CASSLTPGNTEAFF. CDR3 DNA: TGTGCCAGCAGTTTAACACCGGGGAACACTGAAGCTTTCTTT. The chain recombines TRBV27 with TRBJ1-1; no definite D call. Looked up from germline, CDR1 is MNHEY and CDR2 is SMNVEV (reference sequence). Between the trimmed V and J ends, which lost 2 bases and 1 base, there was a span of 8 bases. The CDR3 consists of 14 residues.